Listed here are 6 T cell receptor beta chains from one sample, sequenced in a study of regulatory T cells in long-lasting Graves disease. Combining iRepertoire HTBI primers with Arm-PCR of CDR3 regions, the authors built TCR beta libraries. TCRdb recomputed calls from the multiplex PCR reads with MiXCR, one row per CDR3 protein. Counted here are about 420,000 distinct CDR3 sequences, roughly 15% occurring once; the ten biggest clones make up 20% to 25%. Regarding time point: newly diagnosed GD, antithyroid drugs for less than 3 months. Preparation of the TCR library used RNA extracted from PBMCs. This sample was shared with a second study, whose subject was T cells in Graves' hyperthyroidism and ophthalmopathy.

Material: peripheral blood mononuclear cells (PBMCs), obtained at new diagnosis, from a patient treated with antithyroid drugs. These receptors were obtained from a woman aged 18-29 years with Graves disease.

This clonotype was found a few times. CDR3 DNA: TGTGCCAGCAGCCTGAGCGGGACAGAGTCCTACGAGCAGTACTTC. This sequence encodes CASSLSGTESYEQYF. The chain uses TRBV7-3 and TRBJ2-7, with D perhaps matching TRBD1 or TRBD2 (7 bases each). The CDR3 sequence is 15 residues long. V was clipped by 5 bases and J by 1 base, with 15 bases between them. Germline assignment: CDR1 SGHTA and CDR2 FQGTGA.

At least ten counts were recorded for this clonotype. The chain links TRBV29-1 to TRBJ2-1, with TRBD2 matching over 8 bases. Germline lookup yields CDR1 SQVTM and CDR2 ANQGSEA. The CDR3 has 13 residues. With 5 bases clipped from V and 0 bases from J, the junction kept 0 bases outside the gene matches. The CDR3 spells CSVREGSYNEQFF. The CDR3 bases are TGCAGCGTTCGGGAGGGCTCCTACAATGAGCAGTTCTTC.

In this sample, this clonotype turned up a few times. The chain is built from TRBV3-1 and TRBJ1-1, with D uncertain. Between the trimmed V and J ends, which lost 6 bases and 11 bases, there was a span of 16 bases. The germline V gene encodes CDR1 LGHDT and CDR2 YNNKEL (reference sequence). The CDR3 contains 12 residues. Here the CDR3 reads CASSAESLQAFF. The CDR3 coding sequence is TGTGCCAGCAGTGCTGAATCCTTACAGGCTTTCTTT.

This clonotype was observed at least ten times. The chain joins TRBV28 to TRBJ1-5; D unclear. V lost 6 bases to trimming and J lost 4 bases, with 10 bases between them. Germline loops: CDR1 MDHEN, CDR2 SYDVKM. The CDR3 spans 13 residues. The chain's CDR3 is CASSSPINQPQHF. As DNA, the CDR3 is TGTGCCAGCAGCAGTCCCATAAATCAGCCCCAGCATTTT.

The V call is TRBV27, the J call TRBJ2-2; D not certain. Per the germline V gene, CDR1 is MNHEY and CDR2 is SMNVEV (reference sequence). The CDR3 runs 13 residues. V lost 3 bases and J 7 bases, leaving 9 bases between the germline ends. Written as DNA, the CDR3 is TGTGCCAGCAGTTTTGAAGGAGTCGGGGAGCTGTTTTTT. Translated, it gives CASSFEGVGELFF.

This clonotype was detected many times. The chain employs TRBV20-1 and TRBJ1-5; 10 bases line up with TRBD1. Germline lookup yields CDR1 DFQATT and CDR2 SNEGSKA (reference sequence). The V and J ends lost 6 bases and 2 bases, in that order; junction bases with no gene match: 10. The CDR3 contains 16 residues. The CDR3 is CSAPRTGTGGNQPQHF. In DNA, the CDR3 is TGCAGTGCGCCTAGGACTGGGACAGGGGGCAATCAGCCCCAGCATTTT.